These 22 T cell receptor beta chains originate from one sample sequenced in a study of T-cell reconstitution after alpha-beta-depleted transplantation in children. Unique molecular identifiers were incorporated when the TCRbeta library was constructed. TCRdb re-called the PCR reads with MiXCR, one entry per CDR3 protein. This sample has roughly 790,000 distinct CDR3 sequences; 16% occur once, and the top ten carry approximately 5%. Here the sequenced sample was PBMCs, mostly from graft donor cells, taken 360 days after TCRalphabeta/CD19-depleted stem cell transplant. These receptors originate from a male patient younger than 18 who had a stem cell transplant for acute lymphoblastic leukemia, so the T cells may come from the graft donor.

This clonotype was observed at least ten times. The rearrangement joins TRBV20-1 to TRBJ2-4; TRBD1 is a possible D gene (5 bases). Germline V CDR1 and CDR2: DFQATT, SNEGSKA (reference sequence). The CDR3 covers 14 residues. V lost 1 base to trimming and J lost 2 bases, with 9 bases between them. This CDR3 is CSARAQETKNIQYF. CDR3 DNA sequence: TGCAGTGCTAGAGCACAGGAAACCAAAAACATTCAGTACTTC.

This clonotype was recorded a few times. For the CDR3, the DNA is TGTGCCAGCAGCTCCTCAAGACAAGGGAACAGGGGGATCGGCACAGATACGCAGTATTTT. This translates into CASSSSRQGNRGIGTDTQYF. The rearrangement joins TRBV11-2 to TRBJ2-3; 8 nucleotides agree with TRBD1. Germline values: CDR1 SGHAT, CDR2 FQNNGV. V shed 4 bases and J 1 base; nucleotides not matched to a gene: 19. The CDR3 is made up of 20 amino acids.

V usage is TRBV9 and J usage is TRBJ2-5, with D unclear. The V end was cut by 7 bases, the J end by 5 bases, with 15 bases between. Per germline, CDR1 SGDLS and CDR2 YYNGEE. This CDR3 spans 13 amino acids. This CDR3 is CASARSYVETQYF. The CDR3 DNA is TGTGCCAGCGCCCGGTCCTATGTGGAGACCCAGTACTTC.

This clonotype has ten or more counts. The J gene is TRBJ2-1, the V gene TRBV5-5; 8 nucleotides line up with TRBD2. The germline CDR1 and CDR2 sequences are SGHKS and YYEKEE (reference sequence). CDR3 length: 17 residues. V shed 2 bases, J shed 2 bases, and the junction held 9 bases outside the gene matches. CDR3: CASSLTSGGLAYNEQFF. Here the CDR3 DNA reads TGTGCCAGCAGCTTAACAAGCGGGGGACTAGCCTACAATGAGCAGTTCTTC. Together with reference TRBV5-5 and TRBJ2-1, the CDR3 gives the full variable domain: DAGVTQSPTHLIKTRGQQVTLRCSPISGHKSVSWYQQVLGQGPQFIFQYYEKEERGRGNFPDRFSARQFPNYSSELNVNALLLGDSALYLCASSLTSGGLAYNEQFFGPGTRLTVL.

This clonotype was counted between two and nine times. V usage is TRBV27 and J usage is TRBJ2-3; 14 nucleotides line up with TRBD2. V lost 7 bases and J lost 4; bases outside the gene matches: 10. CDR3 length: 17 amino acids. The V gene's germline CDR1 is MNHEY and CDR2 SMNVEV (reference sequence). CDR3 amino acids: CASTNIPGLAGADTQYF. CDR3 coding DNA: TGTGCCAGCACGAATATCCCGGGACTAGCGGGAGCAGATACGCAGTATTTT.

This clonotype was seen more than once but under ten times. The chain has TRBV6-1 and TRBJ1-6; TRBD1 matches at 8 bases. CDR1 MNHNS and CDR2 SASEGT come from the germline V gene. The V and J ends lost 5 bases and 7 bases, in that order; junction bases with no gene match: 7. This CDR3 spans 15 amino acids. CDR3: CASSQGQERNSPLHF. Written as DNA, the CDR3 is TGTGCCAGCAGTCAGGGACAGGAGCGGAATTCACCCCTCCACTTT.

This clonotype occurred a few times. J is TRBJ2-1 and V is TRBV9, with D hard to call. Looked up from germline, CDR1 is SGDLS and CDR2 is YYNGEE. V gave up 0 bases and J gave up 5 bases, with 6 bases separating them. This CDR3 contains 13 residues. The CDR3 bases are TGTGCCAGCAGCGTAGTAGAAGACAATGAGCAGTTCTTC. It is translated as CASSVVEDNEQFF.

This clonotype was detected ten times or more. The chain couples TRBV15 to TRBJ2-5; tentatively, D is TRBD1 (6 bases). CDR3 size: 14 residues. Germline-derived CDR1 and CDR2 are LNHNV and YYDKDF (reference sequence). V dropped 4 bases and J dropped 1 base, with 10 bases sitting between them. CDR3 sequence (DNA): TGTGCCACCAGCATAAGGACAGTCCAAGAGACCCAGTACTTC. Translated, it gives CATSIRTVQETQYF. Using reference TRBV15 and TRBJ2-5 for the parts outside the CDR3, the full variable domain is DAMVIQNPRYQVTQFGKPVTLSCSQTLNHNVMYWYQQKSSQAPKLLFHYYDKDFNNEADTPDNFQSRRPNTSFCFLDIRSPGLGDTAMYLCATSIRTVQETQYFGPGTRLLVL.

This chain joins TRBV20-1 and TRBJ1-6, with no clear D. This CDR3 comprises 11 residues. V was shortened by 8 bases and J by 14 bases, with 16 bases between the two germline ends. The germline gives CDR1 DFQATT, CDR2 SNEGSKA (reference sequence). The CDR3 coding sequence is TGCAGTCCCCAGGAGGGCCATGCCCTCCACTTT. This gives the protein CSPQEGHALHF.

This clonotype was recorded many times. This sequence joins TRBV5-1 and TRBJ2-3, with D perhaps TRBD1 (6 bases). The CDR3 consists of 15 residues. Germline V gene lookup returns CDR1 SGHRS and CDR2 YFSETQ. V gave up 4 bases and J gave up 5 bases, with 17 bases separating them. CDR3 loop: CASSRDTLFGDTQYF. The DNA for the CDR3 is TGCGCCAGCAGCCGGGACACCTTGTTCGGAGATACGCAGTATTTT. The full variable domain, its missing parts supplied by reference TRBV5-1 and TRBJ2-3, is KAGVTQTPRYLIKTRGQQVTLSCSPISGHRSVSWYQQTPGQGLQFLFEYFSETQRNKGNFPGRFSGRQFSNSRSEMNVSTLELGDSALYLCASSRDTLFGDTQYFGPGTRLTVL.

J is TRBJ2-1 and V is TRBV7-9, with 8 positions matching TRBD2. J gave up 4 bases and V 6 bases, and 8 bases lay outside the gene matches. This CDR3 contains 15 residues. Germline loops: CDR1 SEHNR, CDR2 FQNEAQ (reference sequence). CDR3: CASRTGGERYNEQFF. The CDR3 DNA follows: TGTGCCAGCAGGACCGGGGGGGAGAGGTACAATGAGCAGTTCTTC. The full variable domain, with the rest looked up from reference TRBV7-9 and TRBJ2-1, is DTGVSQNPRHKITKRGQNVTFRCDPISEHNRLYWYRQTLGQGPEFLTYFQNEAQLEKSRLLSDRFSAERPKGSFSTLEIQRTEQGDSAMYLCASRTGGERYNEQFFGPGTRLTVL.

Details on this clonotype: Here the CDR3 omits its conserved ending phenylalanine or tryptophan, so a read error is the likely source. V and J are TRBV5-1 and TRBJ1-1; D not certain. This CDR3 has 13 amino acids. The V end lost 0 bases, the J end lost 0 bases, and 3 bases lay between the germline ends. CDR1 is SGHRS, CDR2 YFSETQ, per germline. In nucleotides, the CDR3 is TGCGCCAGCAGCTTGGCGCTGAACACTGAAGCTTTCATT. It codes for CASSLALNTEAFI.

V is TRBV7-9 and J is TRBJ2-7, with 9 bases fitting TRBD2. Germline CDR1 reads SEHNR; CDR2 reads FQNEAQ (reference sequence). This CDR3 spans 16 amino acids. Trimming removed 5 bases from V and 3 bases from J; junction bases left unmatched: 11. The CDR3 DNA reads as TGTGCCAGCAGCCAGGACCCTTGGCGGGAGGGCTACGAGCAGTACTTC. Its protein product is CASSQDPWREGYEQYF.

J is TRBJ2-7 and V is TRBV20-1; no firm D call. The CDR3 has 15 residues. The V end lost 6 bases, the J end lost 1 base, and 19 bases lay between the germline ends. Germline CDR1 DFQATT, CDR2 SNEGSKA (reference sequence). The CDR3 DNA follows: TGCAGTGCGCGGTGGACGGGTGTCGGGTCCTACGAGCAGTACTTC. Its translation is CSARWTGVGSYEQYF.

This clonotype turned up a few times. The genes are TRBV7-3 and TRBJ2-1; the D gene is possibly TRBD2 (5 bases). CDR1 is SGHTA, CDR2 FQGTGA, per germline. This CDR3 is built from 13 residues. V was pared by 3 bases and J by 6 bases, with 9 bases between. The CDR3 protein is CASSLKGSNEQFF. DNA for the CDR3: TGTGCCAGCAGCTTGAAAGGGAGCAATGAGCAGTTCTTC. Based on the CDR3 plus reference TRBV7-3 and TRBJ2-1, the full variable domain is GAGVSQTPSNKVTEKGKYVELRCDPISGHTALYWYRQSLGQGPEFLIYFQGTGAADDSGLPNDRFFAVRPEGSVSTLKIQRTERGDSAVYLCASSLKGSNEQFFGPGTRLTVL.

Points on this clonotype: One base away lies a much larger clone, so this may be a sequencing read error. The chain recombines TRBV19 with TRBJ2-1; possible D gene TRBD2, 6 bases. Germline values: CDR1 LNHDA, CDR2 SQIVND (reference sequence). The CDR3 length is 15 residues. CDR3 amino acids: CARSINGRGSNEQFF. The CDR3 DNA reads as TGTGCCAGAAGTATTAACGGGAGAGGGAGCAATGAGCAGTTCTTC.

This chain connects TRBV19 to TRBJ2-3, with D perhaps assigned TRBD1 or TRBD2 (5 bases each). The CDR3 is made up of 15 amino acids. V shed 5 bases and J shed 2 bases, with 14 bases lying between them. Looked up from germline, CDR1 is LNHDA and CDR2 is SQIVND (reference sequence). The CDR3 here is CASSSWDGSTDTQYF. CDR3 DNA sequence: TGTGCCAGTAGTTCCTGGGACGGGTCCACAGATACGCAGTATTTT.

This clonotype was seen at least ten times. This sequence joins TRBV11-2 and TRBJ2-1; possible D gene TRBD2, 6 bases. In germline, CDR1 is SGHAT, CDR2 FQNNGV. The CDR3 has 16 amino acids. V gave up 5 bases and J gave up 8 bases, with 22 bases separating them. The CDR3 DNA reads as TGTGCCAGCAGCCCGGGACTGCCCCTGGGAATGTATGAGCAGTTCTTC. Amino acid sequence: CASSPGLPLGMYEQFF.

This clonotype was seen ten or more times. The J gene is TRBJ2-1, the V gene TRBV5-1; no definite D call. There are 14 residues in the CDR3. V was clipped by 0 bases and J by 5 bases, with 9 bases between them. CDR1 and CDR2 (germline): SGHRS, YFSETQ. CDR3 nucleotides: TGCGCCAGCAGCTTGGGCAGTTTCGACAATGAGCAGTTCTTC. This codes for CASSLGSFDNEQFF.

This clonotype was detected only a few times. V and J are TRBV20-1 and TRBJ2-5; no clear D gene. Germline CDR1 and CDR2: DFQATT and SNEGSKA (reference sequence). The CDR3 is 13 residues long. The V end lost 3 bases, the J end lost 5 bases, and 13 bases lay between the germline ends. CDR3 bases: TGCAGTGCTAGTAGACCCGTCGGGGAGACCCAGTACTTC. As protein: CSASRPVGETQYF.

This clonotype was recorded at least ten times. The chain combines TRBV5-1 with TRBJ2-1, with D hard to call. Trimming cost V 2 bases and J 8 bases, with 14 bases left between them. CDR1 SGHRS and CDR2 YFSETQ come from the germline V gene. The CDR3 is 14 residues long. CDR3 DNA sequence: TGCGCCAGCAGCTTATTTTCAAGCGTCGATGAGCAGTTCTTC. It codes for CASSLFSSVDEQFF.

This chain links TRBV4-1 with TRBJ2-7; TRBD2 agrees at 8 bases. The V gene end was trimmed by 3 bases and the J gene end by 6 bases; junction bases not matched to a gene: 10. Germline CDR1 is MGHRA and CDR2 is YSYEKL. CDR3 size: 15 residues. This CDR3 reads CASSHLGGGTPEQYF. DNA of the CDR3: TGCGCCAGCAGCCATCTCGGGGGGGGGACCCCCGAGCAGTACTTC.